This TCR beta chain was profiled in a study of CD8 T cells in Susac syndrome. The overall study: Sequenced Susac syndrome patients included more than five with clinically active disease and about eight in remission.

The CD8+ and CD4+ T cells were negatively isolated, with the TEMRA cells enriched by FACS. Study-level results: Across the total CD8+ repertoires, sixteen Susac-specific public clones were found. The CD8+ TEMRA repertoires yielded roughly 5 such clones.

Notes on this clonotype: Its antigen is unidentified.

RNA in amounts of about 0.5 to 1 ug was reverse transcribed with random hexamers. The immunoSEQ assay covered 54 Vbeta and 13 Jbeta segments for CDR3. TCRdb ran MiXCR on the immunoSEQ multiplex PCR reads and lists one entry per CDR3 protein. The repertoire holds about 83,000 distinct CDR3 sequences, with approximately 96% as singletons. What was sequenced was CD8+ T cells from PBMCs. The source of this sequence is a human donor with Susac syndrome.

The CDR3 sequence: CASAGEGETQYF. The CDR3 DNA sequence: TGTGCCTCAGCGGGAGAGGGAGAGACCCAGTACTTC. The rearrangement joins TRBV30 to TRBJ2-5, with 8 bases that match TRBD2. Germline CDR1 GTSNPN, CDR2 SVGIG (reference sequence). The CDR3 totals 12 residues. The trim removed 7 bases at V and 4 bases at J, leaving 5 bases unmatched.